This T cell receptor (beta chain) was captured in a study of a mutant IDH1 vaccine in newly diagnosed glioma. Comment on this clone: Antigen specificity is unknown.

Profiling relied on immunoSEQ multiplex PCR, and the TCRdb table lists in-frame clones only, not all of them. The sample has under 35,000 clones; around 87% are singletons. Sample time point: week 11, during vaccination. With topical imiquimod, each dose of the vaccine consisted of 300 ug of mutant IDH1 20-mer peptide. CDR1 is MNHNS, CDR2 SASEGT, per germline. This CDR3 spans 13 amino acids. The ends were cut back, 2 bases at V and 5 bases at J, with 9 bases in the middle. This chain joins TRBV6-1 and TRBJ1-2; D is ambiguous. The origin of this receptor is a man aged 18 to 30 with glioma. The sample was PBMCs, taken from a glioma patient whose treatment included an IDH1 peptide vaccine. The CDR3 coding sequence is TGTGCCAGCAGTGAAACGGCCCTGTATGGCTACACCTTC. Amino acid sequence: CASSETALYGYTF.